Below, 21 T cell receptor beta chains from the same sample are listed, as sequenced in a study of T cell responses to AZD1222 COVID-19 vaccine. Sequenced by immunoSEQ multiplex PCR; TCRdb stores in-frame clones only, minus some. The sample carries 150,000 or so clones, about nine tenths recorded once. The material was peripheral blood, obtained on day 0 of AZD1222 vaccination. These receptors were taken from an adult in good health.

V and J are TRBV4-2 and TRBJ2-4, with 11 bases matching TRBD2. CDR3 size: 15 residues. Per germline, CDR1 LGHNA and CDR2 YNFKEQ. Trimming cost V 3 bases and J 4 bases; bases outside gene matches: 2. CDR3 protein: CASSQGTSGKNIQYF. CDR3 DNA sequence: TGTGCCAGCAGCCAGGGGACTAGCGGAAAAAACATTCAGTACTTC.

The J gene is TRBJ1-2, the V gene TRBV19, with TRBD1 identical over 8 bases. The length of the CDR3 is 16 residues. V was clipped by 7 bases and J by 7 bases; unmatched bases: 17. Germline V lookup: CDR1 LNHDA, CDR2 SQIVND (reference sequence). CDR3: CASNLRAGTGLGGYTF. The CDR3 bases are TGTGCCAGTAATCTACGGGCTGGGACAGGTCTTGGTGGCTACACCTTC.

V gene TRBV10-1 combines with J gene TRBJ2-3; possible D gene TRBD2, 5 bases. Per germline, CDR1 WNHNN and CDR2 SYGVQD (reference sequence). CDR3 length: 17 residues. Trimming pared 3 bases from V and 6 bases from J, leaving 22 bases between. This chain's CDR3 is CASSEGRRSLGMDTQYF. The DNA of the CDR3 is TGCGCCAGCAGTGAAGGTCGGAGGAGCTTGGGGATGGATACGCAGTATTTT.

This chain connects TRBV5-1 to TRBJ2-1, with 8 bases fitting TRBD1. There are 15 residues in the CDR3. Germline V lookup: CDR1 SGHRS, CDR2 YFSETQ. The V gene end was trimmed by 4 bases and the J gene end by 10 bases; junction bases not matched to a gene: 13. In DNA, the CDR3 is TGCGCCAGCAGCGAGGACAGGGTGGTGCGAGTGGAGCAGTTCTTC. Translating it yields CASSEDRVVRVEQFF.

The chain carries TRBV6-2 or TRBV6-3 and TRBJ1-2; TRBD1 agrees at 8 bases. Per germline, CDR1 MNHEY and CDR2 SVGEGT. V was pared by 0 bases and J by 8 bases, with 5 bases of the junction left unmatched. The CDR3 sequence is 14 residues long. The CDR3 nucleotides are TGTGCCAGCAGTTACTCGACAGGGGCGAACGGCTACACCTTC. This translates into CASSYSTGANGYTF.

This chain links TRBV9 with TRBJ2-3; D uncertain. The CDR3 consists of 15 residues. Trimming shortened V by 2 bases and J by 5 bases, and 15 bases separated the two germline ends. Germline loops: CDR1 SGDLS, CDR2 YYNGEE. CDR3 sequence (DNA): TGTGCCAGCAGCGTCTATAAAGCATCAGGAGATACGCAGTATTTT. Its translation: CASSVYKASGDTQYF. Combining the CDR3 with reference TRBV9 and TRBJ2-3 gives the whole variable domain DSGVTQTPKHLITATGQRVTLRCSPRSGDLSVYWYQQSLDQGLQFLIQYYNGEERAKGNILERFSAQQFPDLHSELNLSSLELGDSALYFCASSVYKASGDTQYFGPGTRLTVL.

This clone was seen a handful of times. The junction departs from germline at one end; a sequencing error may be responsible. This chain links TRBV18 with TRBJ1-2, with unresolved D. CDR1 KGHSH and CDR2 LQKENI come from the germline V gene. The CDR3 length is 13 residues. CDR3 in amino acids: CASSPPTGTLGFF. The CDR3 DNA reads TGTGCCAGCTCACCACCAACCGGCACGCTGGGTTTCTTC.

This clone occurred a few times. This rearrangement joins TRBV7-9 to TRBJ1-5, with D perhaps matching TRBD1 (5 bases). The CDR3 is 16 amino acids. With 1 base removed from V and 3 bases from J, the gap between germline ends came to 13 bases. Germline V gene lookup returns CDR1 SEHNR and CDR2 FQNEAQ (reference sequence). The CDR3 nucleotides are TGTGCCAGCAGCTTAGGGACACCGACCTCCAATCAGCCCCAGCATTTT. It is translated as CASSLGTPTSNQPQHF.

This clone was found once. The chain is built from TRBV7-2 and TRBJ2-2, with TRBD2 matching over 7 bases. CDR3 length: 17 residues. The junction had 12 bases not matched to a gene; V was cut back by 5 bases and J by 3 bases. The germline CDR1 and CDR2 sequences are SGHTA and FQGNSA. CDR3 protein: CASSPHGAGVYTGELFF. CDR3 bases: TGTGCCAGCAGCCCGCACGGTGCGGGAGTGTACACCGGGGAGCTGTTTTTT.

A single count supports this clone. This chain uses TRBV7-3 with TRBJ1-1, with no clear D. The V gene's germline CDR1 is SGHTA and CDR2 FQGTGA. V lost 0 bases and J lost 1, with 6 bases in between. This CDR3 spans 14 amino acids. The CDR3 here is CASSLTGRNTEAFF. In nucleotides, the CDR3 is TGTGCCAGCAGCTTAACAGGAAGGAACACTGAAGCTTTCTTT.

The chain combines TRBV4-1 with TRBJ2-1, with D possibly being TRBD2 (5 bases). Germline V gene sequence: CDR1 MGHRA, CDR2 YSYEKL. The CDR3 length is 17 residues. Deletions cut 1 base from V and 5 bases from J, with 18 bases between. The CDR3 loop is CASSQVLTSMGDNEQFF. CDR3 coding DNA: TGCGCCAGCAGCCAAGTGTTGACCAGTATGGGAGACAATGAGCAGTTCTTC.

The CDR3 DNA is TGTGCCAGCGGTCTAGCGGTCACAGATACGCAGTATTTT. It specifies CASGLAVTDTQYF. The chain joins TRBV6-5 to TRBJ2-3, with 7 bases fitting TRBD2. The V gene end was trimmed by 8 bases and the J gene end by 2 bases; junction bases not matched to a gene: 4. The germline CDR1 and CDR2 sequences are MNHEY and SVGAGI. The CDR3 covers 13 residues.

The chain joins TRBV4-2 to TRBJ2-7; D gene ambiguous. Germline values: CDR1 LGHNA, CDR2 YNFKEQ. Trimming removed 3 bases from V and 4 bases from J, with 22 bases in between. The CDR3 loop spans 17 amino acids. The CDR3 DNA sequence: TGTGCCAGCAGCCAGGAAGGGCAGACCCGTCTTGGATACGAGCAGTACTTC. Its translation: CASSQEGQTRLGYEQYF.

The chain has TRBV6-6 and TRBJ1-4; D is undetermined. The CDR3 extends over 14 amino acids. Looked up from germline, CDR1 is MNHNY and CDR2 is SVGAGI (reference sequence). V dropped 2 bases and J dropped 0 bases, with 4 bases sitting between them. CDR3 in DNA: TGTGCCAGCAGTTACGGCTCAACTAATGAAAAACTGTTTTTT. Protein sequence: CASSYGSTNEKLFF.

The V gene is TRBV10-3, the J gene TRBJ1-2; TRBD1 matches 11 bases. This CDR3 region has 13 residues. After removal of 8 bases from V and 3 bases from J, the junction contained 2 bases not matched to a gene. From germline, CDR1 is ENHRY and CDR2 SYGVKD. The CDR3 DNA reads as TGTGCCATCCCGGGACAGGGGGACTATGGCTACACCTTC. Protein product: CAIPGQGDYGYTF.

The V call is TRBV3-1 (or the pseudogene TRBV3-2), the J call TRBJ2-7; no clear D gene. This CDR3 region has 12 residues. The V and J ends lost 5 bases and 0 bases respectively, with 5 bases between them. CDR1 LGHDT and CDR2 YNNKEL come from the germline V gene (reference sequence). The CDR3 protein is CASSTYSYEQYF. In DNA, the CDR3 is TGTGCCAGCAGCACCTACTCCTACGAGCAGTACTTC.

The chain recombines TRBV14 with TRBJ1-3; 7 nucleotides match TRBD1. Germline V lookup: CDR1 SGHDN, CDR2 FVKESK. V lost 4 bases and J lost 6; bases outside the gene matches: 9. This CDR3 is built from 15 residues. CDR3 DNA: TGTGCCAGCAGCCTTCGACAGGGAGTGGAAAACACCATATATTTT. Its protein product is CASSLRQGVENTIYF.

On this clone itself: The conserved phenylalanine or tryptophan is not found at the CDR3 terminus, so this likely reflects a read error. This sequence joins TRBV15 and TRBJ1-5; D is unclear. CDR1 and CDR2 (germline): LNHNV, YYDKDF (reference sequence). The V and J ends lost 0 bases and 6 bases respectively, with 9 bases between them. This CDR3 has 14 residues. CDR3 sequence (DNA): TGTGCCACCAGCAGAGATCGCGGGGTTCAGCCCCAGCATTTG. This encodes CATSRDRGVQPQHL.

The rearrangement links TRBV15 to TRBJ2-3, with 13 bases lining up with TRBD2. The length of the CDR3 is 18 residues. V lost 0 bases to trimming and J lost 6 bases; unmatched junction nucleotides: 9. Germline assignment: CDR1 LNHNV and CDR2 YYDKDF (reference sequence). Here the CDR3 DNA reads TGTGCCACCAGCAGAGATTATCGACTAGCGGGAGGATTTGATACGCAGTATTTT. It encodes CATSRDYRLAGGFDTQYF.

The chain links TRBV3-1 (or the pseudogene TRBV3-2) to TRBJ2-1; D might be TRBD1 or TRBD2, each matching 5 bases. The germline gives CDR1 LGHDT, CDR2 YNNKEL (reference sequence). The CDR3 runs to 15 residues. V was pared by 0 bases and J by 2 bases, with 8 bases between. The CDR3, as DNA: TGTGCCAGCAGCCAAGAATGGGGACCCTACAATGAGCAGTTCTTC. It codes for CASSQEWGPYNEQFF.

The table lists this clone with a count of one. This chain links TRBV6-2 or TRBV6-3 with TRBJ2-2, with a possible D match to TRBD2 (7 bases). Germline values: CDR1 MNHEY, CDR2 SVGEGT. The CDR3 totals 15 residues. V lost 5 bases, J lost 5 bases, and 15 bases lay in between. The CDR3 spells CASSPPGGPTGELFF. The CDR3 DNA follows: TGTGCCAGCAGTCCCCCGGGGGGCCCTACCGGGGAGCTGTTTTTT.